What follows are 21 T cell receptor beta chains derived from one specimen sequenced in a study of technical replicates of blood from a few donors. Repertoires were generated with immunoSEQ multiplex PCR, while TCRdb's copy carries only in-frame clones and drops some. Among approximately 74,000 clones listed, more than 95% were seen once. The specimen sequenced was T cells isolated from PBMCs. These receptors came from a human donor in good health.

The CDR3 region is CASSVTGGHGELFF. In DNA form, the CDR3 reads TGTGCCAGCAGCGTCACAGGGGGTCACGGGGAGCTGTTTTTT. The gene calls are TRBV9 and TRBJ2-2, with 8 bases lining up with TRBD1. Germline CDR1 is SGDLS and CDR2 is YYNGEE. The trim removed 2 bases at V and 7 bases at J, leaving 4 bases unmatched. This CDR3 is 14 amino acids long. Full variable domain (outside the CDR3, taken from reference TRBV9 and TRBJ2-2): DSGVTQTPKHLITATGQRVTLRCSPRSGDLSVYWYQQSLDQGLQFLIQYYNGEERAKGNILERFSAQQFPDLHSELNLSSLELGDSALYFCASSVTGGHGELFFGEGSRLTVL.

J is TRBJ1-3 and V is TRBV5-1; 7 nucleotides match TRBD1. The germline CDR1 and CDR2 sequences are SGHRS and YFSETQ. V lost 4 bases to trimming and J lost 0 bases; unmatched junction nucleotides: 4. There are 15 residues in the CDR3. The CDR3 loop reads CASSEQGNSGNTIYF. The CDR3 bases are TGCGCCAGCAGCGAACAGGGGAACTCTGGAAACACCATATATTTT. Together with reference TRBV5-1 and TRBJ1-3, the CDR3 gives the full variable domain: KAGVTQTPRYLIKTRGQQVTLSCSPISGHRSVSWYQQTPGQGLQFLFEYFSETQRNKGNFPGRFSGRQFSNSRSEMNVSTLELGDSALYLCASSEQGNSGNTIYFGEGSWLTVV.

This chain links TRBV5-5 with TRBJ2-7; D may be TRBD1 (5 bases). Germline V gene data show CDR1 as SGHKS and CDR2 as YYEKEE (reference sequence). CDR3 length equals 14 residues. Trimming left V 0 bases short and J 2 bases short, with 9 bases between. CDR3 sequence reads: CASSLAAGTYEQYF. The DNA of the CDR3 is TGTGCCAGCAGCTTGGCGGCAGGGACCTACGAGCAGTACTTC.

J is TRBJ2-7 and V is TRBV28; the D gene is possibly TRBD1 (6 bases). V dropped 1 base and J dropped 3 bases, with 10 bases sitting between them. Per germline, CDR1 MDHEN and CDR2 SYDVKM. CDR3 size: 14 residues. DNA of the CDR3: TGTGCCAGCAGTTTATTTCAGGGGAACTACGAGCAGTACTTC. Amino acids: CASSLFQGNYEQYF.

This chain uses TRBV7-8 with TRBJ1-5; 8 bases match TRBD1. The ends lost 6 bases at V and 2 bases at J; junction bases unmatched: 6. The CDR3 is 15 amino acids. CDR1 is SGHVS, CDR2 FQNEAQ, per germline. As DNA, the CDR3 is TGTGCCAGCAGACCCGGACAGGGCGGCAATCAGCCCCAGCATTTT. Translated: CASRPGQGGNQPQHF.

The gene calls are TRBV10-1 and TRBJ1-1; D is uncertain. Trimming stripped 8 bases from V and 4 bases from J, with 14 bases between. The CDR3 has 13 amino acids. Germline lookup yields CDR1 WNHNN and CDR2 SYGVQD (reference sequence). The CDR3 spells CASSMRESTEAFF. In nucleotides, the CDR3 is TGCGCCAGCTCTATGCGGGAGAGCACTGAAGCTTTCTTT.

The genes are TRBV5-1 and TRBJ1-1; 8 positions agree with TRBD1. CDR1 SGHRS and CDR2 YFSETQ come from the germline V gene. J was trimmed by 1 base and V by 4 bases; bases with no gene match: 9. The CDR3 has 16 amino acids. For the CDR3, the DNA is TGCGCCAGCAGCCAGCCAGGGGGCGCAGGGAACACTGAAGCTTTCTTT. Translating gives CASSQPGGAGNTEAFF.

The genes are TRBV19 and TRBJ1-2, with D perhaps matching TRBD1 (5 bases). There are 11 residues in the CDR3. CDR1 and CDR2 (germline): LNHDA, SQIVND (reference sequence). The ends were cut back, 3 bases at V and 12 bases at J, with 11 bases in the middle. The CDR3 is CASSMGGQDTF. The DNA for the CDR3 is TGTGCCAGTAGTATGGGAGGACAAGACACCTTC. Together with reference TRBV19 and TRBJ1-2, the CDR3 gives the full variable domain: DGGITQSPKYLFRKEGQNVTLSCEQNLNHDAMYWYRQDPGQGLRLIYYSQIVNDFQKGDIAEGYSVSREKKESFPLTVTSAQKNPTAFYLCASSMGGQDTFGSGTRLTVV.

The chain is built from TRBV4-1 and TRBJ1-4, with TRBD1 matching 10 bases. Per the germline V gene, CDR1 is MGHRA and CDR2 is YSYEKL. After removal of 5 bases from V and 8 bases from J, the junction contained 14 bases not matched to a gene. This CDR3 spans 17 amino acids. This chain's CDR3 is CASSDRQGAQVWEKLFF. For the CDR3, the DNA is TGCGCCAGCAGCGATCGACAGGGGGCGCAGGTTTGGGAAAAACTGTTTTTT.

This clone was detected only once. The chain employs TRBV7-8 and TRBJ1-5; perhaps TRBD1 as D (6 bases). Trimming left V 1 base short and J 6 bases short, with 13 bases between. Germline V gene lookup returns CDR1 SGHVS and CDR2 FQNEAQ. CDR3 size: 15 residues. CDR3 region: CASSLVSGESQPQHF. CDR3 bases: TGTGCCAGCAGCTTAGTTTCAGGGGAGAGTCAGCCCCAGCATTTT.

The chain is built from TRBV9 and TRBJ2-1; 11 bases align to TRBD2. This CDR3 has 14 residues. The trim removed 4 bases at V and 15 bases at J, leaving 12 bases unmatched. The V gene's germline CDR1 is SGDLS and CDR2 YYNGEE. CDR3 DNA sequence: TGTGCCAGCAGCAACGGACTAGCGGGTGCGTCCCCGTTCTTC. It yields the protein CASSNGLAGASPFF.

The chain uses TRBV19 and TRBJ2-1, with 7 bases matching TRBD2. Germline assignment: CDR1 LNHDA and CDR2 SQIVND (reference sequence). The CDR3 is 16 residues long. J lost 2 bases, V lost 4 bases, and 8 bases had no gene match. CDR3 in DNA: TGTGCCAGTAGTAGCCCTCCCAGCGGGGCCTACAATGAGCAGTTCTTC. Amino acids: CASSSPPSGAYNEQFF. Full variable domain (rest looked up from reference TRBV19 and TRBJ2-1): DGGITQSPKYLFRKEGQNVTLSCEQNLNHDAMYWYRQDPGQGLRLIYYSQIVNDFQKGDIAEGYSVSREKKESFPLTVTSAQKNPTAFYLCASSSPPSGAYNEQFFGPGTRLTVL.

The chain recombines TRBV9 with TRBJ2-5, with D unclear. Per the germline V gene, CDR1 is SGDLS and CDR2 is YYNGEE. The CDR3 extends over 15 amino acids. V was trimmed by 0 bases and J by 2 bases, leaving 11 bases between them. CDR3 nucleotides: TGTGCCAGCAGCGTAGCTAACTTTCTTCAAGAGACCCAGTACTTC. It codes for CASSVANFLQETQYF.

The V gene is TRBV11-1, the J gene TRBJ1-2; perhaps TRBD1 as D (6 bases). The CDR3 is 15 residues long. V was pared by 6 bases and J by 2 bases, with 16 bases between. Germline assignment: CDR1 SGHAT and CDR2 FQDESV (reference sequence). CDR3 amino acids: CASSQTRQGNYGYTF. The CDR3 DNA reads as TGTGCCAGCAGTCAGACCCGGCAGGGGAACTATGGCTACACCTTC.

The J gene is TRBJ1-1, the V gene TRBV25-1, with 9 bases that match TRBD1. CDR3 length: 15 residues. The V gene end was trimmed by 6 bases and the J gene end by 0 bases; junction bases not matched to a gene: 5. CDR1 is MGHDK and CDR2 is SYGVNS in the germline V gene. Here the CDR3 DNA reads TGTGCCAGCAGGGACAGGGGTAAGATGAACACTGAAGCTTTCTTT. Amino acid sequence: CASRDRGKMNTEAFF.

The chain combines TRBV30 with TRBJ2-5; the D is unclear. Per germline, CDR1 GTSNPN and CDR2 SVGIG (reference sequence). The CDR3 is made up of 13 amino acids. Trimming left V 2 bases short and J 1 base short, with 8 bases between. CDR3 protein: CAWSTLFQETQYF. The CDR3 DNA sequence: TGTGCCTGGAGTACCCTATTCCAAGAGACCCAGTACTTC.

DNA of the CDR3: TGTGCCAGCAGCCAAGGTCCCCTAGGTCTGGGGGAGCTGTTTTTT. This sequence encodes CASSQGPLGLGELFF. This sequence joins TRBV14 and TRBJ2-2; D gene unclear. Germline V gene sequence: CDR1 SGHDN, CDR2 FVKESK. The germline V and J ends were trimmed by 1 base and 8 bases, with 14 bases remaining between them. This CDR3 has 15 amino acids.

This rearrangement joins TRBV28 to TRBJ1-5; D is perhaps TRBD1 (6 bases). This CDR3 contains 14 residues. V was cut by 4 bases and J by 1 base, with 8 bases left in between. The germline CDR1 and CDR2 sequences are MDHEN and SYDVKM. The CDR3 protein is CASSWGRSNQPQHF. The CDR3 region has the DNA TGTGCCAGCAGTTGGGGGCGCAGCAATCAGCCCCAGCATTTT. Based on the CDR3 plus reference TRBV28 and TRBJ1-5, the full variable domain is DVKVTQSSRYLVKRTGEKVFLECVQDMDHENMFWYRQDPGLGLRLIYFSYDVKMKEKGDIPEGYSVSREKKERFSLILESASTNQTSMYLCASSWGRSNQPQHFGDGTRLSIL.

As DNA, the CDR3 is TGTGCCAGCGAGTCAGGGGGAGACACTGAAGCTTTCTTT. Translating it yields CASESGGDTEAFF. V and J are TRBV28 and TRBJ1-1, with 7 nucleotides matching TRBD1. The V gene's germline CDR1 is MDHEN and CDR2 SYDVKM. The CDR3 runs to 13 residues. Losses at the gene ends were 8 bases for V and 3 bases for J; bases not matched to a gene: 6.

The chain combines TRBV5-4 with TRBJ1-4; D is perhaps TRBD1 (6 bases). This CDR3 has 14 residues. The germline CDR1 and CDR2 sequences are SGHNT and YYREEE (reference sequence). Between the trimmed V and J ends, which lost 4 bases and 7 bases, there was a span of 14 bases. The CDR3 is CASSPGGAREKLFF. The CDR3 DNA sequence: TGTGCCAGCAGCCCCGGGGGGGCGCGTGAAAAACTGTTTTTT.

The CDR3, as DNA: TGTGCCAGCAGTGTCCAGGGGGCGGATGGCTACACCTTC. This sequence encodes CASSVQGADGYTF. This rearrangement joins TRBV6-1 to TRBJ1-2, with 8 positions matching TRBD1. The CDR3 is made up of 13 amino acids. The germline V gene encodes CDR1 MNHNS and CDR2 SASEGT. Germline trimming cut 4 bases from V and 6 bases from J; bases unmatched to any gene: 4.